This paragraph covers one T cell receptor beta chain sequence. This table comes from immunoSEQ multiplex PCR, and its TCRdb copy is limited to in-frame clones, with some not included. This sample has around 59,000 clones, with just under 90% found just once. The CDR3 has 15 amino acids. Trimming took 6 bases from V and 1 from J, leaving 15 bases between them. In germline, CDR1 is MNHEY, CDR2 SMNVEV (reference sequence). This sample was included in a study of blood T cell repertoires in COVID-19. Study background: Sites in the United States, Italy and Spain provided acute and convalescent COVID-19 samples.

Input material: peripheral blood. This clonotype was sampled from a man in his 60s with acute or convalescent COVID-19. This rearrangement joins TRBV27 to TRBJ1-2; D unresolved. CDR3 DNA: TGTGCCAGCAGGGAGGTGGGAGGGCTTAACTATGGCTACACCTTC. This translates into CASREVGGLNYGYTF.